These 23 T cell receptor beta chains share one sample of origin, sequenced in a study of blood T cell repertoires in COVID-19. Clones were read by immunoSEQ multiplex PCR, and TCRdb kept only the in-frame ones, dropping some. The sample shows 350,000 to 450,000 clones, around nine tenths of them seen only once. Sequencing input: peripheral blood. These receptor sequences come from a human donor in a cohort sampled during active COVID-19.

This clone appeared a few times. This rearrangement joins TRBV7-8 to TRBJ1-1; D might be TRBD1 (5 bases). Germline V gene lookup returns CDR1 SGHVS and CDR2 FQNEAQ. Trimming removed 7 bases at V and 1 base at J, with 10 bases between. The CDR3 length is 13 residues. The CDR3 region is CASTRQSNTEAFF. The CDR3 DNA follows: TGTGCCAGCACCCGACAGTCGAACACTGAAGCTTTCTTT.

The chain couples TRBV27 to TRBJ2-3; 7 bases match TRBD2. In germline, CDR1 is MNHEY, CDR2 SMNVEV (reference sequence). The J segment lost 2 bases and the V segment lost 4 bases, leaving 9 bases of the junction unmatched. CDR3 length equals 16 residues. CDR3 region: CASSSGLVEFTDTQYF. The CDR3 region has the DNA TGTGCCAGCAGTTCCGGACTAGTCGAATTCACAGATACGCAGTATTTT.

The V call is TRBV2, the J call TRBJ2-7; TRBD2 is a possible D gene (5 bases). Germline CDR1 SNHLY, CDR2 FYNNEI. The CDR3 runs to 12 residues. V was pared by 8 bases and J by 0 bases, with 8 bases between. Here the CDR3 reads CASLGISYEQYF. The CDR3 nucleotides are TGTGCCAGCCTCGGGATCTCCTACGAGCAGTACTTC. The full variable domain, in which reference TRBV2 and TRBJ2-7 provide the parts outside the CDR3, is EPEVTQTPSHQVTQMGQEVILRCVPISNHLYFYWYRQILGQKVEFLVSFYNNEISEKSEIFDDQFSVERPDGSNFTLKIRSTKLEDSAMYFCASLGISYEQYFGPGTRLTVT.

J is TRBJ1-1 and V is TRBV30, with 9 bases matching TRBD1. This CDR3 is 14 amino acids long. The V gene end was trimmed by 7 bases and the J gene end by 1 base; junction bases not matched to a gene: 7. CDR1 is GTSNPN, CDR2 SVGIG, per germline (reference sequence). CDR3: CAFRQGQGNTEAFF. CDR3 coding DNA: TGTGCCTTCCGGCAGGGACAGGGGAACACTGAAGCTTTCTTT.

The rearrangement joins TRBV19 to TRBJ2-5, with a possible D match to TRBD2 (6 bases). Between the trimmed V and J ends, which lost 3 bases and 1 base, there was a span of 12 bases. Per the germline V gene, CDR1 is LNHDA and CDR2 is SQIVND (reference sequence). The CDR3 has 15 amino acids. CDR3 DNA: TGTGCCAGTAGTATTCGCGCGGGGTTCCAAGAGACCCAGTACTTC. Translating gives CASSIRAGFQETQYF.

The chain links TRBV28 to TRBJ1-2; D is unclear. CDR1 and CDR2 from the germline V gene are MDHEN and SYDVKM. This CDR3 region has 14 residues. Trimming stripped 3 bases from V and 5 bases from J, with 13 bases between. The CDR3 loop is CASSFKTDWYGYTF. The CDR3 DNA follows: TGTGCCAGCAGTTTTAAAACTGACTGGTATGGCTACACCTTC.

V is TRBV15 and J is TRBJ1-3, with D unclear. Germline V CDR1 and CDR2: LNHNV, YYDKDF (reference sequence). This CDR3 is built from 15 residues. Trimming removed 0 bases from V and 0 bases from J, with 6 bases in between. The CDR3 DNA is TGTGCCACCAGCAGAGATCCCTCCTCTGGAAACACCATATATTTT. Protein sequence: CATSRDPSSGNTIYF.

V usage is TRBV19 and J usage is TRBJ1-5; D not certain. From germline, CDR1 is LNHDA and CDR2 SQIVND (reference sequence). V was pared by 3 bases and J by 3 bases, with 12 bases between. The CDR3 is made up of 15 amino acids. The CDR3 sequence is CASSISGYVNQPQHF. CDR3 nucleotides: TGTGCCAGTAGTATTTCGGGGTATGTCAATCAGCCCCAGCATTTT.

This rearrangement joins TRBV30 to TRBJ1-2, with a possible D match to TRBD1 (5 bases). The CDR3 covers 13 residues. Germline CDR1 and CDR2: GTSNPN and SVGIG (reference sequence). V gave up 1 base and J gave up 4 bases, with 10 bases separating them. CDR3: CAWSGGETYGYTF. The CDR3 DNA sequence: TGTGCCTGGAGTGGGGGGGAAACCTATGGCTACACCTTC.

V usage is TRBV6-4 and J usage is TRBJ1-2; possible D gene TRBD1, 5 bases. The CDR3 totals 15 residues. V lost 3 bases and J lost 8, with 19 bases in between. CDR1 and CDR2 (germline): MRHNA, SNTAGT. The CDR3 nucleotides are TGTGCCAGCAGTGAGGGGGGTGACCAGGGCCGAGGCTACACCTTC. Its protein is CASSEGGDQGRGYTF.

This chain links TRBV4-2 with TRBJ1-2; 10 bases line up with TRBD1. V shed 0 bases and J 4 bases; nucleotides not matched to a gene: 5. The CDR3 contains 16 residues. The germline CDR1 and CDR2 sequences are LGHNA and YNFKEQ. DNA of the CDR3: TGTGCCAGCAGCCAAGAACTGACAGGGGGCGTCTATGGCTACACCTTC. Residues: CASSQELTGGVYGYTF.

The rearrangement uses TRBV10-3 and TRBJ2-5; tentatively, D is TRBD1 (6 bases). Germline V gene data show CDR1 as ENHRY and CDR2 as SYGVKD. V lost 8 bases and J lost 5, with 18 bases in between. The CDR3 consists of 14 residues. CDR3 nucleotides: TGTGCCATCCAGGCGGAAGGGGGTCCCGAGACCCAGTACTTC. Its translation: CAIQAEGGPETQYF.

The V and J genes are TRBV3-1 (or the pseudogene TRBV3-2) and TRBJ2-5; 9 bases are shared with TRBD2. Germline V gene lookup returns CDR1 LGHDT and CDR2 YNNKEL (reference sequence). The V and J ends lost 3 bases and 4 bases, in that order; junction bases with no gene match: 9. The CDR3 length is 16 residues. CDR3 sequence (DNA): TGTGCCAGCAGCCACAGAGGGGGTAGCGGGAGAGAGACCCAGTACTTC. Amino acid sequence: CASSHRGGSGRETQYF.

This chain connects TRBV19 to TRBJ2-3, with 7 bases that match TRBD2. Trimming at V came to 3 bases and at J to 3 bases, leaving 15 bases not matched to a gene. Per germline, CDR1 LNHDA and CDR2 SQIVND (reference sequence). The CDR3 sequence is 18 residues long. The CDR3 bases are TGTGCCAGTAGTATCCGTGGATACCCAGCGGGGAAAACAGATACGCAGTATTTT. The encoded protein is CASSIRGYPAGKTDTQYF.

The chain recombines TRBV2 with TRBJ2-1; 10 bases match TRBD2. V shed 6 bases, J shed 6 bases, and the junction held 8 bases outside the gene matches. The CDR3 is 15 residues long. CDR1 is SNHLY, CDR2 FYNNEI, per germline. The CDR3 sequence: CASRAASGSGNEQFF. For the CDR3, the DNA is TGTGCCAGCAGGGCTGCTAGCGGGAGCGGCAATGAGCAGTTCTTC.

This chain uses TRBV29-1 with TRBJ2-5; tentative D call: TRBD2 (6 bases). The CDR3 consists of 13 residues. Germline CDR1 SQVTM, CDR2 ANQGSEA. The DNA for the CDR3 is TGCACTTGTGGCGGCGGGGAGGCGGAGACCCAGTACTTC. Protein product: CTCGGGEAETQYF.

The chain uses TRBV5-6 and TRBJ2-7, with a weak D call TRBD2 (7 bases). V lost 4 bases and J 6 bases, leaving 14 bases between the germline ends. The V gene's germline CDR1 is SGHDT and CDR2 YYEEEE. The CDR3 contains 13 residues. For the CDR3, the DNA is TGTGCCAGCAGCCCTAGGGGGGGTCTCGAGCAGTACTTC. As protein: CASSPRGGLEQYF.

The CDR3 DNA follows: TGTGCCAGCAGCCGGGACTCGAGGGGCACTGAAGCTTTCTTT. Protein: CASSRDSRGTEAFF. The chain recombines TRBV2 with TRBJ1-1, with D possibly being TRBD1 (5 bases). Germline-derived CDR1 and CDR2 are SNHLY and FYNNEI. This CDR3 spans 14 amino acids. Trimming stripped 6 bases from V and 4 bases from J, with 15 bases between.

The V and J genes are TRBV29-1 and TRBJ2-3; no clear D. Germline values: CDR1 SQVTM, CDR2 ANQGSEA. The CDR3 runs to 13 residues. The ends were cut back, 5 bases at V and 0 bases at J, with 9 bases in the middle. The CDR3 DNA sequence: TGCAGCGTTTTTCCTAGGAGCACAGATACGCAGTATTTT. Translated, it gives CSVFPRSTDTQYF.

The chain links TRBV20-1 to TRBJ2-3; D possibly corresponds to TRBD2 (5 bases). Trimming took off 5 bases at V and 4 bases at J, with 7 bases between the two ends. CDR3 length: 11 amino acids. Germline loops: CDR1 DFQATT, CDR2 SNEGSKA (reference sequence). CDR3 region: CSAPRADTQYF. In DNA, the CDR3 is TGCAGTGCTCCGAGGGCAGATACGCAGTATTTT.

The chain joins TRBV6-6 to TRBJ1-5; the D gene is possibly TRBD1 (5 bases). The CDR3 has 15 amino acids. Deletions cut 6 bases from V and 6 bases from J, with 18 bases between. Germline assignment: CDR1 MNHNY and CDR2 SVGAGI (reference sequence). In DNA, the CDR3 is TGTGCCAGCAGGCAGGACAACTTTAGGGTTCAGCCCCAGCATTTT. Residues: CASRQDNFRVQPQHF.

V usage is TRBV30 and J usage is TRBJ2-1; D is perhaps TRBD1 (5 bases). CDR1 and CDR2 from the germline V gene are GTSNPN and SVGIG (reference sequence). The CDR3 covers 12 residues. Trimming stripped 3 bases from V and 9 bases from J, with 12 bases between. The CDR3 is CAWSLRVGEQFF. The DNA of the CDR3 is TGTGCCTGGAGCCTCAGGGTAGGTGAGCAGTTCTTC.

This chain uses TRBV5-4 with TRBJ1-2; the D gene is possibly TRBD1 (6 bases). This CDR3 has 15 residues. V dropped 6 bases and J dropped 4 bases, with 19 bases sitting between them. Germline V gene lookup returns CDR1 SGHNT and CDR2 YYREEE (reference sequence). The CDR3 region is CASNRAGALPYGYTF. Here the CDR3 DNA reads TGTGCCAGCAACCGGGCAGGGGCGCTTCCCTATGGCTACACCTTC. The whole variable domain, filled in from reference TRBV5-4 and TRBJ1-2, reads ETGVTQSPTHLIKTRGQQVTLRCSSQSGHNTVSWYQQALGQGPQFIFQYYREEENGRGNFPPRFSGLQFPNYSSELNVNALELDDSALYLCASNRAGALPYGYTFGSGTRLTVV.